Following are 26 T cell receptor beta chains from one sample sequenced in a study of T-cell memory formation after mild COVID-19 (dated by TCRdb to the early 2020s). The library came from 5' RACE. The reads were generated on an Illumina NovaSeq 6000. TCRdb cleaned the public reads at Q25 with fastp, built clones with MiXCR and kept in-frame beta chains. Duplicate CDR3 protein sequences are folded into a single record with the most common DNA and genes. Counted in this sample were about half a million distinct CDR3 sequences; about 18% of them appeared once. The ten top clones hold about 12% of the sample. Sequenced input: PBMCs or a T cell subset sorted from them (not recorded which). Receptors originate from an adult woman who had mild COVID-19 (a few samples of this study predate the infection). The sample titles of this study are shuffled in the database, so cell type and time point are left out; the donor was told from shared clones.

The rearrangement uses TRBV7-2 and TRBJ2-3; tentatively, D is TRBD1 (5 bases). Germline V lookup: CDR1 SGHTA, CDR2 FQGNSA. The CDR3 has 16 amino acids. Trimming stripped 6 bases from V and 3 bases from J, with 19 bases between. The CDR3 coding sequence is TGTGCCAGCAGTTCCCGAACAGGTTTTGTAACAGATACGCAGTATTTT. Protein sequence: CASSSRTGFVTDTQYF.

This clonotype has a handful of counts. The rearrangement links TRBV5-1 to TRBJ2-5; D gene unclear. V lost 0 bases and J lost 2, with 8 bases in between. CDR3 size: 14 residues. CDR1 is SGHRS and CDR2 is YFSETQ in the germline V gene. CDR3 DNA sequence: TGCGCCAGCAGCTTGGCCGCCCCACAAGAGACCCAGTACTTC. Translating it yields CASSLAAPQETQYF.

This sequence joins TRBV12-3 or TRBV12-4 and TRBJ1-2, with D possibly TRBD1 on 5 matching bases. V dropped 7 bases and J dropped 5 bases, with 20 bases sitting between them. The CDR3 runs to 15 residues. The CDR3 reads CASNPIGGLGYGYTF. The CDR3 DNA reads TGTGCCAGCAACCCCATCGGGGGTTTGGGATATGGCTACACCTTC.

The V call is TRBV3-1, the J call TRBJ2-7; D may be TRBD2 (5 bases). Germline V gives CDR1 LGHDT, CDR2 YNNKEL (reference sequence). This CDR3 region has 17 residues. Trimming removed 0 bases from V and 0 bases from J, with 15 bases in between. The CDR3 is CASSQEIWGEDSYEQYF. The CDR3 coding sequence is TGTGCCAGCAGCCAAGAGATCTGGGGAGAAGACTCCTACGAGCAGTACTTC.

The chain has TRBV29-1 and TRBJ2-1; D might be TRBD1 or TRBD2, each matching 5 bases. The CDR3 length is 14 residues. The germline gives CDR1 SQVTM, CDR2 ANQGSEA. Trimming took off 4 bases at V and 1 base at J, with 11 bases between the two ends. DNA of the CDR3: TGCAGCGTTGTAGGGACCGAATCCTACAATGAGCAGTTCTTC. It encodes CSVVGTESYNEQFF.

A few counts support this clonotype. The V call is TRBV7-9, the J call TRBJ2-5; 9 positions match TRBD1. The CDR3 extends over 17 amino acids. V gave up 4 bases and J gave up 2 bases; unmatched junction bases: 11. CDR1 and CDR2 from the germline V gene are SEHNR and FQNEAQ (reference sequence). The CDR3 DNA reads TGTGCCAGCAGCTCTCGGCCGGGACAGGGTCCTCAAGAGACCCAGTACTTC. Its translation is CASSSRPGQGPQETQYF.

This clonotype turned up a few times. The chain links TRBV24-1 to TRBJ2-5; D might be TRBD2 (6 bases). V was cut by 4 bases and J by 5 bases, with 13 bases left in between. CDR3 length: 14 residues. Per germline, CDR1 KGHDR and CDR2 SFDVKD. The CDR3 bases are TGTGCCACCAGTGACCCCGCGGGGTCCGAGACCCAGTACTTC. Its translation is CATSDPAGSETQYF.

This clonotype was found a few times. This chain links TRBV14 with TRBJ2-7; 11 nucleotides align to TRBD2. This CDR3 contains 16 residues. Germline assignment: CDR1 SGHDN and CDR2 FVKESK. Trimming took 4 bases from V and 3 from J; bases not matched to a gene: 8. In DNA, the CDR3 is TGTGCCAGCAGCCCAACCGGGACTAGCGGCCACTACGAGCAGTACTTC. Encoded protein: CASSPTGTSGHYEQYF.

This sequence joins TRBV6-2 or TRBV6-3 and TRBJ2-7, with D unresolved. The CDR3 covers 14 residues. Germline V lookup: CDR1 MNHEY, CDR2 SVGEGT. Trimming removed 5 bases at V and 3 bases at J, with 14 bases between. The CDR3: CASSPPGVFYEQYF. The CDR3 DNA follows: TGTGCCAGCAGTCCCCCGGGCGTTTTCTACGAGCAGTACTTC.

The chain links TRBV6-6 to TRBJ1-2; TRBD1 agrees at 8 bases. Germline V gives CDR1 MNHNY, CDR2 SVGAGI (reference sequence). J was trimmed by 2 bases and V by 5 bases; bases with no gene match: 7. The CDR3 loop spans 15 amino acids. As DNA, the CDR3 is TGTGCCAGCAGTCTTCCGACAGGGGCCAACTATGGCTACACCTTC. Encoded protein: CASSLPTGANYGYTF.

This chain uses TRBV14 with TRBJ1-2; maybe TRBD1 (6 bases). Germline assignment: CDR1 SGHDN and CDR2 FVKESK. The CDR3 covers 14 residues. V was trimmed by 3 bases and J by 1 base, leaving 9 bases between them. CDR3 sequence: CASSQGAVNYGYTF. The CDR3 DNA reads TGTGCCAGCAGCCAGGGGGCTGTTAACTATGGCTACACCTTC.

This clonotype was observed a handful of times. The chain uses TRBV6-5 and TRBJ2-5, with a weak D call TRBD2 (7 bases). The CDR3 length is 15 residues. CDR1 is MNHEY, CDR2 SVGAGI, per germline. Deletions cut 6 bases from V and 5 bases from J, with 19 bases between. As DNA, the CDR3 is TGTGCCAGCAGAGAAGGGGGGGCCGTTCCCGAGACCCAGTACTTC. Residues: CASREGGAVPETQYF.

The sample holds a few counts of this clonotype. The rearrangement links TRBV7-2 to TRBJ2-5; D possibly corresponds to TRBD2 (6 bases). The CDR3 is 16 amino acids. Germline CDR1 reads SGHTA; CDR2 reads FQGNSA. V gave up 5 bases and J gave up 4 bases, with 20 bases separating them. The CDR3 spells CASSQAEGHKLETQYF. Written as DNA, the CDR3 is TGTGCCAGCAGCCAGGCGGAGGGGCACAAGTTAGAGACCCAGTACTTC.

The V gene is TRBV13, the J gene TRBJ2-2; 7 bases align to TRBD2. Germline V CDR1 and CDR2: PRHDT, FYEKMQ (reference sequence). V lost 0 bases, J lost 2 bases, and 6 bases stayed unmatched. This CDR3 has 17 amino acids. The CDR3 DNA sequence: TGTGCCAGCAGCTTAGGCGGCGCGGGAGTAAACACCGGGGAGCTGTTTTTT. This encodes CASSLGGAGVNTGELFF.

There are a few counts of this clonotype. The DNA of the CDR3 is TGCGCCAGCAGCTATTATCCTAGCGGGGGAGGAGAGACCCAGTACTTC. This encodes CASSYYPSGGGETQYF. The chain combines TRBV5-1 with TRBJ2-5, with TRBD2 matching 10 bases. The CDR3 spans 16 residues. The ends lost 3 bases at V and 4 bases at J; junction bases unmatched: 9. In germline, CDR1 is SGHRS, CDR2 YFSETQ.

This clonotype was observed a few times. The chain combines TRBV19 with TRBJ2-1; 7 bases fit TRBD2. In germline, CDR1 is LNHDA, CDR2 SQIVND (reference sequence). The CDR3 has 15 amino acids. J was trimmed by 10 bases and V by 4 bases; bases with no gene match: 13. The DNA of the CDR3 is TGTGCCAGTAGTACCGGGACTACACCTACCGCGGAGCAGTTCTTC. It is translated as CASSTGTTPTAEQFF.

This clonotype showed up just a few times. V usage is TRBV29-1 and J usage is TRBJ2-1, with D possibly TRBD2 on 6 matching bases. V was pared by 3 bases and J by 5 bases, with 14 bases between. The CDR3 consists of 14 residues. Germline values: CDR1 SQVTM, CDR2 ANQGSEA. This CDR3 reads CSVDWGLKNNEQFF. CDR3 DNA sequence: TGCAGCGTTGATTGGGGACTTAAGAACAATGAGCAGTTCTTC.

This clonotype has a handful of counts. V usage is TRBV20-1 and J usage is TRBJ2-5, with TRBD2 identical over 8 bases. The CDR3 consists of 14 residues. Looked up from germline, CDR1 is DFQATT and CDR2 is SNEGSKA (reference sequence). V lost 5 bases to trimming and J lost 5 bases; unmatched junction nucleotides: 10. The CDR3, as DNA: TGCAGTGCTGAAAGCGGGAGCGTTGGCGAGACCCAGTACTTC. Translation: CSAESGSVGETQYF.

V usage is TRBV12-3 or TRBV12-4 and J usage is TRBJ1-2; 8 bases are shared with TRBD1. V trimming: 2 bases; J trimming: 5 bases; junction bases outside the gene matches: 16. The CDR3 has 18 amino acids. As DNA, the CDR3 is TGTGCCAGCAGTTTAAGGACAGGGACCTCGTGGGGTAGATATGGCTACACCTTC. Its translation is CASSLRTGTSWGRYGYTF.

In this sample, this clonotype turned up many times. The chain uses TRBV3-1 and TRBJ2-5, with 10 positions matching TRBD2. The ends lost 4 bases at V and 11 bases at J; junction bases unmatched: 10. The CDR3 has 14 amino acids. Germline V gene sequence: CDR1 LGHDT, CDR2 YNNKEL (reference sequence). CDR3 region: CASSPPSSGGTQYF. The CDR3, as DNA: TGTGCCAGCAGCCCTCCATCTAGCGGGGGAACTCAGTACTTC.

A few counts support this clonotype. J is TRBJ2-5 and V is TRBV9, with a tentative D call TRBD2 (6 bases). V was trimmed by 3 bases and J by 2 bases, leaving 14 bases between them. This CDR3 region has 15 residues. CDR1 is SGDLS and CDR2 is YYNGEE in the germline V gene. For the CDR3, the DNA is TGTGCCAGCAGCGCGGACTACTCTCGTCAAGAGACCCAGTACTTC. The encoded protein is CASSADYSRQETQYF.

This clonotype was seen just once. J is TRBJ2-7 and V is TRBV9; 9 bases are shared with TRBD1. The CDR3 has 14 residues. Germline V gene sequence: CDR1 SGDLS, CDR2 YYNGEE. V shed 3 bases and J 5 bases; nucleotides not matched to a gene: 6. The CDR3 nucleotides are TGTGCCAGCAGCGCCGGGACAGGGTTGCACGAGCAGTACTTC. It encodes CASSAGTGLHEQYF.

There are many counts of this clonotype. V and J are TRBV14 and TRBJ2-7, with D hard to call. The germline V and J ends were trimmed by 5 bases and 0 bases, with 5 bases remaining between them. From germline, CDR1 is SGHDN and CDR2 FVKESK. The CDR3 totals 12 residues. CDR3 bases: TGTGCCAGCAGCAGATACTCCTACGAGCAGTACTTC. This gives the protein CASSRYSYEQYF. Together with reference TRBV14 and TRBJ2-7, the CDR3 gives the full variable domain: EAGVTQFPSHSVIEKGQTVTLRCDPISGHDNLYWYRRVMGKEIKFLLHFVKESKQDESGMPNNRFLAERTGGTYSTLKVQPAELEDSGVYFCASSRYSYEQYFGPGTRLTVT.

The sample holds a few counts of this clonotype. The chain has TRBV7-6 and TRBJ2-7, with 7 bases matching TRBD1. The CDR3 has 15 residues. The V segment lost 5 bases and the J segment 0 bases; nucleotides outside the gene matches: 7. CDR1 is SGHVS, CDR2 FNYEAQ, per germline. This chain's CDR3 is CASSPDRSSSYEQYF. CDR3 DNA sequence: TGTGCCAGCAGCCCGGACAGGTCCAGCTCCTACGAGCAGTACTTC.

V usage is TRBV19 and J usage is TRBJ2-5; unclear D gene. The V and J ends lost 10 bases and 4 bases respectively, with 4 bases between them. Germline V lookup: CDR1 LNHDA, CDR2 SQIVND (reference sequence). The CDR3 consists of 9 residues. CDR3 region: CAKLETQYF. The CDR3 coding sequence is TGTGCCAAGCTAGAGACCCAGTACTTC.

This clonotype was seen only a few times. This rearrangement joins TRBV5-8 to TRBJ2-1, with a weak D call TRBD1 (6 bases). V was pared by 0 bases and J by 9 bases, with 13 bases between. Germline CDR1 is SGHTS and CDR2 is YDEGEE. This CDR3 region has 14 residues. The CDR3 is CASSLDVGAGEQFF. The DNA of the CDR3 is TGTGCCAGCAGCTTGGATGTGGGGGCCGGTGAGCAGTTCTTC.